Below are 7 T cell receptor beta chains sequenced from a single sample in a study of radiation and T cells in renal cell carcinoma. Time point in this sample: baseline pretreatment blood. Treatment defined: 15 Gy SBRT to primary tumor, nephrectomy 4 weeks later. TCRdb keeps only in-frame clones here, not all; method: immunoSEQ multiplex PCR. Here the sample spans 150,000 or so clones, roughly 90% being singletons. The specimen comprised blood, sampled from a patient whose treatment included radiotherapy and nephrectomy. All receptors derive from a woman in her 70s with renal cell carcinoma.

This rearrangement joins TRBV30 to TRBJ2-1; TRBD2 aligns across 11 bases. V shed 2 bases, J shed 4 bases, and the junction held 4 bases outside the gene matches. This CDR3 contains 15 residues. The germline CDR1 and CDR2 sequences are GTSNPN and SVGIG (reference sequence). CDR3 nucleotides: TGTGCCTGGAGTAGGCTAGCGGGGGGTTACAATGAGCAGTTCTTC. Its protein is CAWSRLAGGYNEQFF. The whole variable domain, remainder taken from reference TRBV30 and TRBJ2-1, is SQTIHQWPATLVQPVGSPLSLECTVEGTSNPNLYWYRQAAGRGLQLLFYSVGIGQISSEVPQNLSASRPQDRQFILSSKKLLLSDSGFYLCAWSRLAGGYNEQFFGPGTRLTVL.

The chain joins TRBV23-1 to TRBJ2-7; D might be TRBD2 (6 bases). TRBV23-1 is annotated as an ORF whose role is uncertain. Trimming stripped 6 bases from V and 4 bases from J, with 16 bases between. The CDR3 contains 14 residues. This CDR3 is CASRSQGGEYEQYF. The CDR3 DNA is TGCGCCAGCAGGAGTCAAGGAGGGGAGTACGAGCAGTACTTC.

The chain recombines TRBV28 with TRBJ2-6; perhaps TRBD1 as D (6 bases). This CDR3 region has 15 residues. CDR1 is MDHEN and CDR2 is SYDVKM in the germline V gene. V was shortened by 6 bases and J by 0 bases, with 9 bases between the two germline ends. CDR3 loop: CASRIQGSGANVLTF. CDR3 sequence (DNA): TGTGCCAGCAGGATACAGGGCTCTGGGGCCAACGTCCTGACTTTC.

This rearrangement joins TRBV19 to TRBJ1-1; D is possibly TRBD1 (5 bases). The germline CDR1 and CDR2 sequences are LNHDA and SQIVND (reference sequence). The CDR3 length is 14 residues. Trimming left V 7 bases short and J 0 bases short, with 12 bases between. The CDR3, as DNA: TGTGCCAGTACCCAGGGACCGTTGAACACTGAAGCTTTCTTT. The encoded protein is CASTQGPLNTEAFF.

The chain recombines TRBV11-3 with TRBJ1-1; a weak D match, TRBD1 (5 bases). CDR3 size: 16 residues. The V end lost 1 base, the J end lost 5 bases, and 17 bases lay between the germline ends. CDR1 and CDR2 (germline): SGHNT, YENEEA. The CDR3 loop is CASSLGVGARWTEAFF. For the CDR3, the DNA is TGTGCCAGCAGCTTAGGGGTAGGGGCCCGATGGACTGAAGCTTTCTTT.

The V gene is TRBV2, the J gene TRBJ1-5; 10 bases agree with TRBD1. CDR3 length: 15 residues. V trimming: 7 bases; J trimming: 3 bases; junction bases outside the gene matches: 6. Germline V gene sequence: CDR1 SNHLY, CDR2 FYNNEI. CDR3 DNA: TGTGCCAGCATGAGGGACAGGGGATACAATCAGCCCCAGCATTTT. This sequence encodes CASMRDRGYNQPQHF.

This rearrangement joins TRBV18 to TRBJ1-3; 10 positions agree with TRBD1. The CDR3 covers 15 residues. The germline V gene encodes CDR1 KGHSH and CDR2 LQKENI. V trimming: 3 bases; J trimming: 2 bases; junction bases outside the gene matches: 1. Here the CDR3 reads CASSPGTGAGNTIYF. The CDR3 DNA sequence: TGTGCCAGCTCACCCGGGACAGGGGCTGGAAACACCATATATTTT.